The text below deals with one T cell receptor (beta chain). The sample belongs to a study of OX40 agonist ivuxolimab in advanced cancers. This CDR3 comprises 16 residues. Germline CDR1 is SGDLS and CDR2 is YYNGEE. The V segment lost 2 bases and the J segment 5 bases; nucleotides outside the gene matches: 8. Repertoires were generated with immunoSEQ multiplex PCR, while TCRdb's copy carries only in-frame clones and drops some. The profile covers about 100,000 clones, with 85% to 95% appearing a single time and about 0.49% taken by the ten largest. This chain connects TRBV9 to TRBJ2-1, with TRBD1 identical over 9 bases. This material consisted of CD4+ or CD8+ T cells sorted from blood, taken in a trial of the OX40 agonist ivuxolimab. This TCR was sampled from an adult with an advanced solid tumor such as melanoma, head and neck, liver or kidney cancer. The chain's CDR3 is CASSVRRDRENNEQFF. The CDR3 DNA is TGTGCCAGCAGCGTCAGGCGGGACAGGGAGAACAATGAGCAGTTCTTC.